Sequencing of this T cell receptor (beta chain) was carried out in a study of technical replicates of blood from a few donors. Repertoires were generated with immunoSEQ multiplex PCR, while TCRdb's copy carries only in-frame clones and drops some. The sample yields 65,000 to 85,000 clones, 85% to 95% seen once. This clonotype originated in a human donor in good health. Sequenced sample: T cells isolated from PBMCs.

CDR3 sequence reads: CASSPWGELDTDTQYF. CDR3 DNA sequence: TGTGCCAGCAGCCCCTGGGGGGAGTTGGACACAGATACGCAGTATTTT. The chain carries TRBV27 and TRBJ2-3; maybe TRBD2 (6 bases). The CDR3 is 16 residues long. From germline, CDR1 is MNHEY and CDR2 SMNVEV (reference sequence). V was trimmed by 6 bases and J by 2 bases, leaving 18 bases between them.